This T cell receptor beta chain stems from a study of OX40 agonist ivuxolimab in advanced cancers. At the level of the study: It was ivuxolimab, an agonistic anti-OX40 (CD134) antibody, that patients were treated with.

Profiled with immunoSEQ multiplex PCR; TCRdb holds only in-frame clones, not every one. The table includes about 60,000 clones, around nine tenths detected once. This CDR3 region has 22 residues. V was pared by 0 bases and J by 0 bases, with 19 bases of the junction left unmatched. CDR1 and CDR2 (germline): ENHRY, SYGVKD. Comments on this clone: The antigen is not known.

Findings and caveats of the study: Relative to CD4+ cells, CD8+ T cells on average had more expanded clones. The study observed clonal expansion of CD4+ and CD8+ blood T cells by week 6 at 0.1 to 3.0 mg/kg. The work left the antigen specificity of expanded peripheral T cells undetermined.

The chain couples TRBV10-3 to TRBJ1-5; 8 bases fit TRBD1. The clonotype originates from an adult with an advanced solid tumor such as melanoma, head and neck, liver or kidney cancer. The material was CD4+ or CD8+ T cells sorted from blood, obtained in a trial of the OX40 agonist ivuxolimab. CDR3 bases: TGTGCCATCAGTGAGTCGAGGCAGGGGGCTTTGATCCCGGCGAGTAGCAATCAGCCCCAGCATTTT. Its protein product is CAISESRQGALIPASSNQPQHF.